This passage covers 9 T cell receptor beta chains from one sample sequenced in a study of OX40 agonist ivuxolimab in advanced cancers. Generated by immunoSEQ multiplex PCR, the TCRdb table keeps only in-frame clones and is missing some. The sample holds around 110,000 clones, approximately 92% seen once. This specimen consisted of CD4+ or CD8+ T cells sorted from blood, obtained in a trial of the OX40 agonist ivuxolimab. The receptors stem from an adult with an advanced solid tumor such as melanoma, head and neck, liver or kidney cancer.

V gene TRBV7-9 combines with J gene TRBJ2-5, with TRBD1 matching over 7 bases. The CDR3 sequence is 16 residues long. V lost 2 bases, J lost 1 base, and 7 bases stayed unmatched. CDR1 and CDR2 from the germline V gene are SEHNR and FQNEAQ (reference sequence). CDR3: CASSLIRGQIQETQYF. The CDR3 bases are TGTGCCAGCAGCTTAATTCGGGGACAGATCCAAGAGACCCAGTACTTC.

The chain uses TRBV28 and TRBJ2-1; D unclear. Trimming left V 4 bases short and J 6 bases short, with 13 bases between. CDR1 is MDHEN and CDR2 is SYDVKM in the germline V gene. The CDR3 totals 14 residues. In DNA, the CDR3 is TGTGCCAGCAGTTCAACATACACGAGCAATGAGCAGTTCTTC. It encodes CASSSTYTSNEQFF.

The J gene is TRBJ2-1, the V gene TRBV19, with D perhaps TRBD2 (6 bases). This CDR3 region has 15 residues. V dropped 4 bases and J dropped 2 bases, with 12 bases sitting between them. Germline loops: CDR1 LNHDA, CDR2 SQIVND (reference sequence). Here the CDR3 DNA reads TGTGCCAGTAGTACCAGGGAGGTAGCCTACAATGAGCAGTTCTTC. Its protein product is CASSTREVAYNEQFF.

This chain links TRBV9 with TRBJ1-5, with unresolved D. Germline CDR1 SGDLS, CDR2 YYNGEE. Trimming removed 3 bases from V and 4 bases from J, with 17 bases in between. The CDR3 consists of 16 residues. This chain's CDR3 is CASSGRGRGLNQPQHF. In DNA, the CDR3 is TGTGCCAGCAGCGGACGAGGACGGGGATTAAATCAGCCCCAGCATTTT. Using reference TRBV9 and TRBJ1-5 for the parts outside the CDR3, the full variable domain is DSGVTQTPKHLITATGQRVTLRCSPRSGDLSVYWYQQSLDQGLQFLIQYYNGEERAKGNILERFSAQQFPDLHSELNLSSLELGDSALYFCASSGRGRGLNQPQHFGDGTRLSIL.

J is TRBJ2-5 and V is TRBV15; 10 nucleotides agree with TRBD1. This CDR3 is 15 amino acids long. The junction had 9 bases not matched to a gene; V was cut back by 8 bases and J by 3 bases. Germline loops: CDR1 LNHNV, CDR2 YYDKDF (reference sequence). CDR3 DNA: TGTGCCACCCGAACGAGACAGGGGGCGGAAGAGACCCAGTACTTC. Protein: CATRTRQGAEETQYF.

This chain connects TRBV9 to TRBJ2-1; TRBD1 or TRBD2 may be the D gene (5 bases each). Germline V gene lookup returns CDR1 SGDLS and CDR2 YYNGEE. The V end was cut by 3 bases, the J end by 2 bases, with 18 bases between. The CDR3 is made up of 17 amino acids. The CDR3 nucleotides are TGTGCCAGCAGCGAGGGTTCGGGGCAGACTACCTACAATGAGCAGTTCTTC. It translates to CASSEGSGQTTYNEQFF. The full variable domain, in which reference TRBV9 and TRBJ2-1 provide the parts outside the CDR3, is DSGVTQTPKHLITATGQRVTLRCSPRSGDLSVYWYQQSLDQGLQFLIQYYNGEERAKGNILERFSAQQFPDLHSELNLSSLELGDSALYFCASSEGSGQTTYNEQFFGPGTRLTVL.

This chain links TRBV5-1 with TRBJ2-2; TRBD1 matches 7 bases. The CDR3 runs to 15 residues. V lost 4 bases and J lost 2; bases outside the gene matches: 5. The germline V gene has CDR1 SGHRS and CDR2 YFSETQ. Written as DNA, the CDR3 is TGCGCCAGCAGCCCGACAGGGAGAAACACCGGGGAGCTGTTTTTT. It is translated as CASSPTGRNTGELFF.

The chain employs TRBV4-2 and TRBJ1-3; D remains unclear. The CDR3 loop spans 12 amino acids. Germline CDR1 is LGHNA and CDR2 is YNFKEQ. Trimming took 3 bases from V and 8 from J, leaving 8 bases between them. The chain's CDR3 is CASSHLTDTIYF. The DNA for the CDR3 is TGTGCCAGCAGCCATTTGACGGACACCATATATTTT.

The chain combines TRBV5-1 with TRBJ2-2; TRBD2 matches at 8 bases. The trim removed 7 bases at V and 0 bases at J, leaving 5 bases unmatched. This CDR3 is built from 15 residues. Germline V gene lookup returns CDR1 SGHRS and CDR2 YFSETQ. The CDR3: CASLAGFANTGELFF. In DNA, the CDR3 is TGCGCCAGCTTAGCGGGGTTCGCGAACACCGGGGAGCTGTTTTTT.